The 4 T cell receptor delta chains given below trace back to one sample, sequenced in a study of Vδ1+ human thymocytes. Study-level points and caveats: Thymic TRG and TRD repertoires appeared highly polyclonal.

These receptors' antigens are unknown. Extracted RNA was reverse transcribed into cDNA. The CDR3 regions were amplified by multiplex PCR from V-gene primers to a constant-region primer. TCRdb reanalysed the multiplex PCR reads with CATT. The table shows roughly 76,000 delta-chain clones, with about 35% occurring only once. Sequenced sample: Vdelta1+ gamma-delta thymocytes from the thymus. The subset is: FACS-sorted CD3+ TCRalphabeta- TCRVdelta1+ TCRVdelta2- thymocytes. These receptors all come from a boy younger than two who had congenital heart surgery.

This clone was detected a few times. J is TRDJ1 and V is TRDV1, with D maybe TRDD3 (6 bases). V shed 0 bases and J shed 7 bases, with 24 bases lying between them. This CDR3 is 18 amino acids long. From germline, CDR1 is TSWWSYY and CDR2 QGS. The CDR3 DNA reads TGTGCTCTTGGGGAACTTGAACCCGCCACGTTACTGGGCCCTAAACTCATCTTT. As protein: CALGELEPATLLGPKLIF.

The rearrangement uses TRDV1 and TRDJ1; 7 bases match TRDD3. The germline V gene encodes CDR1 TSWWSYY and CDR2 QGS. The CDR3 totals 20 residues. Germline trimming cut 0 bases from V and 0 bases from J; bases unmatched to any gene: 16. The CDR3 DNA is TGTGCTCTTGGGGAACTAAAATATCGGTCCTGGGGGGTATACACCGATAAACTCATCTTT. This encodes CALGELKYRSWGVYTDKLIF.

The chain recombines TRDV1 with TRDJ1; 8 bases are shared with TRDD2. Trimming cost V 3 bases and J 4 bases; bases outside gene matches: 22. Germline CDR1 is TSWWSYY and CDR2 is QGS. The CDR3 extends over 20 amino acids. The CDR3 loop reads CALGDAFLPNTGSLSDKLIF. In DNA, the CDR3 is TGTGCTCTTGGGGACGCCTTCCTTCCTAATACGGGATCCTTGAGCGATAAACTCATCTTT.

There are a few counts of this clone. The chain uses TRDV1 and TRDJ1, with 7 bases lining up with TRDD3. V lost 0 bases and J lost 1; bases outside the gene matches: 35. Germline V gene sequence: CDR1 TSWWSYY, CDR2 QGS. The CDR3 covers 26 residues. The CDR3 here is CALGELHTFQKYWGPSSRQGTDKLIF. The DNA for the CDR3 is TGTGCTCTTGGGGAACTCCATACTTTCCAAAAATACTGGGGCCCTTCGTCGAGGCAGGGCACCGATAAACTCATCTTT.